The 8 T cell receptor beta chains presented below share a single source sample, sequenced in a study of T cell responses to AZD1222 COVID-19 vaccine. Repertoires were generated with immunoSEQ multiplex PCR, while TCRdb's copy carries only in-frame clones and drops some. The profile shows more than 150,000 clones, roughly 91% of them singletons. Sequenced here: peripheral blood, sampled 28 days after the second AZD1222 dose. The receptors here all came from an adult who received the AZD1222 COVID-19 vaccine.

Turning to this clone: Other DNA sequences in the sample encode the same CDR3. The chain carries TRBV2 and TRBJ2-7, with 10 nucleotides matching TRBD1. V dropped 7 bases and J dropped 4; count of bases not matched to a gene: 7. CDR1 is SNHLY and CDR2 is FYNNEI in the germline V gene. This CDR3 has 14 residues. CDR3 sequence reads: CASTRGQGDYEQYF. The CDR3 DNA reads TGTGCCAGCACCCGAGGACAGGGGGATTACGAGCAGTACTTC.

The chain couples TRBV4-2 to TRBJ1-2; D ambiguous. The CDR3 has 15 amino acids. V dropped 6 bases and J dropped 2 bases, with 16 bases sitting between them. Germline loops: CDR1 LGHNA, CDR2 YNFKEQ. CDR3 DNA: TGTGCCAGCAGGGGAACGAAGCGTGAAAACTATGGCTACACCTTC. This gives the protein CASRGTKRENYGYTF.

The chain recombines TRBV6-1 with TRBJ1-4; D is unresolved. The CDR3 runs 15 residues. Between the trimmed V and J ends, which lost 1 base and 5 bases, there was a span of 11 bases. Looked up from germline, CDR1 is MNHNS and CDR2 is SASEGT. CDR3 DNA sequence: TGTGCCAGCAGTGAAGAACCTAGGATGAATGAAAAACTGTTTTTT. Residues: CASSEEPRMNEKLFF.

The V gene is TRBV5-4, the J gene TRBJ2-2, with D possibly called TRBD1 or TRBD2 (5 bases each). This CDR3 spans 15 amino acids. Trimming left V 3 bases short and J 3 bases short, with 12 bases between. In germline, CDR1 is SGHNT, CDR2 YYREEE (reference sequence). CDR3 sequence: CASSSPLGDTGELFF. CDR3 DNA sequence: TGTGCCAGCAGCTCCCCCCTGGGGGACACCGGGGAGCTGTTTTTT.

V gene TRBV4-1 combines with J gene TRBJ1-6; TRBD1 matches 10 bases. This CDR3 spans 18 amino acids. V shed 3 bases, J shed 6 bases, and the junction held 11 bases outside the gene matches. Germline CDR1 is MGHRA and CDR2 is YSYEKL. The CDR3 here is CASSQGGRTGGINSPLHF. The CDR3 DNA reads as TGCGCCAGCAGCCAGGGGGGCCGGACAGGGGGTATTAATTCACCCCTCCACTTT.

V is TRBV4-2 and J is TRBJ2-1, with a tentative D call TRBD1 (6 bases). CDR1 LGHNA and CDR2 YNFKEQ come from the germline V gene. The CDR3 runs 12 residues. The ends were cut back, 0 bases at V and 12 bases at J, with 9 bases in the middle. The chain's CDR3 is CASSQDLRGQFF. The CDR3 nucleotides read TGTGCCAGCAGCCAAGATCTCAGGGGGCAGTTCTTC.

The chain has TRBV28 and TRBJ1-1; a possible D gene is TRBD1 (6 bases). The CDR3 is made up of 14 amino acids. V dropped 1 base and J dropped 4 bases, with 10 bases sitting between them. Germline CDR1 reads MDHEN; CDR2 reads SYDVKM. The CDR3 nucleotides are TGTGCCAGCAGTTTATCCAGGGGAACCACTGAAGCTTTCTTT. The encoded protein is CASSLSRGTTEAFF.

This clone was detected once. The chain couples TRBV27 to TRBJ1-2; 7 bases align to TRBD1. The CDR3 runs 13 residues. Germline values: CDR1 MNHEY, CDR2 SMNVEV (reference sequence). J was trimmed by 13 bases and V by 3 bases; bases with no gene match: 11. The CDR3 spells CASSLGGGVGCTF. In DNA form, the CDR3 reads TGTGCCAGCAGTTTGGGAGGGGGCGTTGGTTGCACCTTC.